One T cell receptor (beta chain) is described in this entry. Germline V gene sequence: CDR1 SGHRS, CDR2 YFSETQ. V was clipped by 4 bases and J by 0 bases; unmatched bases: 10. The CDR3 is made up of 18 amino acids. Per the study methods: How many nucleated cells were present was estimated from reference gene primer amplification. Measured with immunoSEQ multiplex PCR; TCRdb has only the in-frame clones, and not every one. For V, J and clone size, that table is used; D and trimming come from the DNA. The table has around 110,000 clones, 70% to 85% seen once. The data originate from a study of blood T cell repertoires in COVID-19.

The receptor's source is a woman aged 60-75 years with acute or convalescent COVID-19. Specimen: peripheral blood. The chain couples TRBV5-1 to TRBJ2-3; TRBD2 agrees at 11 bases. The CDR3: CASSRGALAGGSTDTQYF. The CDR3 nucleotides read TGCGCCAGCAGCCGTGGGGCCCTAGCGGGGGGTAGCACAGATACGCAGTATTTT.